These T cell receptor beta chains were read from a single sample in a study of a mutant IDH1 vaccine in newly diagnosed glioma. No antigens are known for them. Assay: immunoSEQ multiplex PCR; the TCRdb copy retains only in-frame clones and omits some. The sample carries 60,000 to 65,000 clones, roughly four fifths recorded once. Sequenced here: PBMCs, sampled from a glioma patient whose treatment included an IDH1 peptide vaccine. These receptors originate from a man aged 25-45 years with glioma. The CDR3 runs from the conserved cysteine through the conserved F or W. The order of the fields is V gene, clone size, J gene, CDR3 length, D gene, CDR3 protein, CDR3 DNA. D genes are given only for firm matches. Part of the rows lack a size; the others show once, few, many or a class for expanded clones.

TRBV12-5	-	TRBJ1-2	17	-	CASGPTSAETDNYGYTF	TGTGCTAGTGGTCCCACATCAGCCGAGACGGACAACTATGGCTACACCTTC
TRBV5-4	-	TRBJ2-7	14	-	CASSLGRSSHEQYF	TGTGCCAGCAGCTTGGGGAGGTCCTCCCACGAGCAGTACTTC
TRBV13	-	TRBJ1-1	15	-	CASSSAPGGNTEAFF	TGTGCCAGCAGCTCCGCGCCCGGAGGGAACACTGAAGCTTTCTTT
TRBV5-1	-	TRBJ2-5	15	TRBD2	CASSLAAGGSETQYF	TGCGCCAGCAGCTTAGCGGCGGGGGGGAGCGAGACCCAGTACTTC
TRBV29-1	once	TRBJ1-6	14	-	CSVAWGQGNSPLHF	TGCAGCGTCGCTTGGGGGCAGGGGAATTCACCCCTCCACTTT
TRBV19	-	TRBJ1-1	13	TRBD1	CASSLGQRTEAFF	TGTGCCAGTAGTCTGGGACAGAGGACTGAAGCTTTCTTT
TRBV19	-	TRBJ2-5	17	-	CASSPPGPGWYQETQYF	TGTGCCAGTAGCCCCCCGGGGCCGGGGTGGTACCAAGAGACCCAGTACTTC
TRBV19	-	TRBJ2-7	15	-	CASVAEGLLGGEQYF	TGTGCCAGTGTTGCGGAGGGGCTCCTCGGGGGCGAGCAGTACTTC
TRBV28	once	TRBJ2-3	16	-	CASSFWVIPSTDTQYF	TGTGCCAGCAGTTTCTGGGTAATTCCGAGTACAGATACGCAGTATTTT
TRBV6-5	-	TRBJ2-3	13	-	CASSYRRGDTQYF	TGTGCCAGCAGTTATCGCAGGGGAGATACGCAGTATTTT
TRBV4-1	-	TRBJ2-3	13	-	CASSHGGTDTQYF	TGCGCCAGCAGCCATGGGGGTACAGATACGCAGTATTTT
TRBV7-9	once	TRBJ2-3	15	TRBD2	CASTSKVAGGNTQYF	TGTGCCAGCACCTCGAAGGTAGCGGGGGGGAATACGCAGTATTTT
TRBV2	once	TRBJ1-2	14	TRBD1	CASRADRGYYGYTF	TGTGCCAGCAGAGCGGACAGGGGATACTATGGCTACACCTTC
TRBV5-1	once	TRBJ2-5	16	-	CASREPRLGDPQTQYF	TGCGCCAGCCGAGAGCCTAGATTGGGGGACCCACAGACCCAGTACTTC
TRBV14	-	TRBJ1-2	15	-	CASSQDSLTLRGYTF	TGTGCCAGCAGCCAAGACAGTCTCACATTGCGTGGCTACACCTTC
TRBV30	few	TRBJ1-1	14	TRBD1	CAWRQTGGTKEAFF	TGTGCCTGGAGACAGACAGGGGGAACAAAGGAAGCTTTCTTT
TRBV6-1	-	TRBJ1-1	13	-	CASRNRTNTEAFF	TGTGCCAGCAGAAACAGGACGAACACTGAAGCTTTCTTT
TRBV9	-	TRBJ2-5	15	-	CASSVFLGSGETQYF	TGTGCCAGCAGCGTCTTCTTAGGGTCCGGGGAGACCCAGTACTTC
TRBV19	-	TRBJ2-6	14	-	CASKNRSGANVLTF	TGTGCCAGTAAGAACCGCTCTGGGGCCAACGTCCTGACTTTC
TRBV2	-	TRBJ1-5	17	-	CASSDPPVGNSNQPQHF	TGTGCCAGCAGTGACCCCCCAGTCGGGAATAGCAATCAGCCCCAGCATTTT
TRBV4-1	-	TRBJ1-5	16	-	CASSQERGSPNQPQHF	TGCGCCAGCAGCCAAGAACGGGGGTCCCCTAATCAGCCCCAGCATTTT
TRBV7-2	-	TRBJ1-5	15	-	CASSSRWDSNQPQHF	TGTGCCAGCAGCTCCAGATGGGATAGCAATCAGCCCCAGCATTTT
TRBV18	-	TRBJ2-3	16	TRBD1	CASSPGQGVNTDTQYF	TGTGCCAGCTCACCAGGACAGGGGGTGAACACAGATACGCAGTATTTT
TRBV19	-	TRBJ2-7	13	TRBD1	CASRGQGGYEQYF	TGTGCCAGTAGGGGACAGGGAGGTTACGAGCAGTACTTC
TRBV15	-	TRBJ1-2	16	TRBD1	CATSREGQGVNYGYTF	TGTGCCACCAGCAGAGAGGGCCAGGGGGTTAACTATGGCTACACCTTC
TRBV5-1	-	TRBJ2-7	15	TRBD1	CASSPQTGVAYEQYF	TGCGCCAGCAGCCCGCAGACAGGGGTCGCCTACGAGCAGTACTTC